This T cell receptor (beta chain) was sequenced in a study of blood T cell repertoires in COVID-19. Overall study context: COVID-19 samples collected from the United States, Italy and Spain covered acute and convalescent phases. The analysed material was cDNA or gDNA that came from T cells, B-cell-depleted T cells, or PBMCs.

This CDR3 has 13 residues. The germline V and J ends were trimmed by 7 bases and 0 bases, with 9 bases remaining between them. Per the germline V gene, CDR1 is ENHRY and CDR2 is SYGVKD. Repertoires were generated with immunoSEQ multiplex PCR, while TCRdb's copy carries only in-frame clones and drops some. The sample has more than 100,000 clones; 82% are singletons. This chain connects TRBV10-3 to TRBJ1-1, with D hard to call. The source is a woman in her 70s with acute or convalescent COVID-19. The sequencing sample was made of peripheral blood. The CDR3 loop is CAIKRDLNTEAFF. The CDR3, as DNA: TGTGCCATCAAGCGAGACTTGAACACTGAAGCTTTCTTT.